These 7 T cell receptor beta chains came from one sample sequenced in a study of CD8 T cells in ankylosing spondylitis. A single record per CDR3 protein comes from TCRdb applying MiXCR to the 5' RACE reads. The table records approximately 260,000 distinct CDR3 sequences, over 15% of them present only once. The sample taken for sequencing was blood, either unsorted or a sorted T cell fraction (not recorded which). These receptors were taken from a male donor with ankylosing spondylitis or in good health (not recorded which).

In its sample, this clonotype was seen a few times. The rearrangement links TRBV15 to TRBJ2-5, with 7 bases fitting TRBD1. This CDR3 region has 14 residues. J gave up 5 bases and V 1 base, and 4 bases lay outside the gene matches. CDR1 is LNHNV, CDR2 YYDKDF, per germline (reference sequence). CDR3 DNA sequence: TGTGCCACCAGCAGAGCGGAACAGGGGGAGACCCAGTACTTC. Its protein is CATSRAEQGETQYF.

This clonotype was recorded at least ten times. The rearrangement links TRBV11-2 to TRBJ2-3; D not resolved. The V and J ends lost 1 base and 4 bases respectively, with 6 bases between them. Germline V gives CDR1 SGHAT, CDR2 FQNNGV. This CDR3 is built from 13 residues. CDR3 nucleotides: TGTGCCAGCAGCTTAGTGGCCGCAGATACGCAGTATTTT. Residues: CASSLVAADTQYF.

The sample holds a few counts of this clonotype. The gene calls are TRBV29-1 and TRBJ2-1; a possible D gene is TRBD1 (6 bases). Deletions cut 2 bases from V and 0 bases from J, with 14 bases between. CDR1 SQVTM and CDR2 ANQGSEA come from the germline V gene. CDR3 length: 16 amino acids. The CDR3 protein is CSVEKTGYSSYNEQFF. CDR3 bases: TGCAGCGTTGAAAAGACAGGATACAGCTCCTACAATGAGCAGTTCTTC.

The CDR3 DNA is TGTGCCAGCAGCGGTGGGACAGGGGTATACAATGAGCAGTTCTTC. It translates to CASSGGTGVYNEQFF. The rearrangement uses TRBV5-6 and TRBJ2-1; 10 nucleotides agree with TRBD1. V lost 4 bases to trimming and J lost 4 bases; unmatched junction nucleotides: 5. Germline CDR1 and CDR2: SGHDT and YYEEEE. There are 15 residues in the CDR3.

Only a few counts were recorded for this clonotype. The gene calls are TRBV5-6 and TRBJ2-3, with D possibly being TRBD1 (5 bases). Germline V CDR1 and CDR2: SGHDT, YYEEEE. V was cut by 4 bases and J by 2 bases, with 14 bases left in between. This CDR3 is 15 amino acids long. In nucleotides, the CDR3 is TGTGCCAGCAGCCACTGGGCAGGGATCACAGATACGCAGTATTTT. Translating gives CASSHWAGITDTQYF.

The gene calls are TRBV2 and TRBJ2-3, with 7 positions matching TRBD2. Germline assignment: CDR1 SNHLY and CDR2 FYNNEI. V shed 3 bases, J shed 4 bases, and the junction held 7 bases outside the gene matches. This CDR3 contains 15 residues. CDR3 DNA sequence: TGTGCCAGCAGTGACTGGACTAGTCTCTCAGATACGCAGTATTTT. Residues: CASSDWTSLSDTQYF.

This clonotype was seen a few times. The chain carries TRBV2 and TRBJ2-7, with D maybe TRBD1 (6 bases). The CDR3 is made up of 15 amino acids. The V end lost 8 bases, the J end lost 0 bases, and 17 bases lay between the germline ends. Per the germline V gene, CDR1 is SNHLY and CDR2 is FYNNEI. Here the CDR3 DNA reads TGTGCCAGCCTATTAATCGGGACATCCTCCTACGAGCAGTACTTC. The encoded protein is CASLLIGTSSYEQYF.